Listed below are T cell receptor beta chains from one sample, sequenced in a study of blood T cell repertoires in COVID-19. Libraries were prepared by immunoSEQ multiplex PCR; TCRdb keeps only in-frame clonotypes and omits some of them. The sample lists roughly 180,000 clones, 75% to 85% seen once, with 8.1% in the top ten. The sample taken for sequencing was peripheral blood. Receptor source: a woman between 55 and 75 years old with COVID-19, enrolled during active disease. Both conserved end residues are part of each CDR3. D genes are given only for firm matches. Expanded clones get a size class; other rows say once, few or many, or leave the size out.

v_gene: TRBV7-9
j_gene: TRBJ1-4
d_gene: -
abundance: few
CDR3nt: TGTGCCAGCAGCTTAGAGCGACAGCCTTATGAAAAACTGTTTTTT
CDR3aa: CASSLERQPYEKLFF

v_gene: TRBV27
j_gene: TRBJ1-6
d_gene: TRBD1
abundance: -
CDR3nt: TGTGCCAGCAGTCGACAGGGCGGAGGGTCACCCCTCCACTTT
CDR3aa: CASSRQGGGSPLHF

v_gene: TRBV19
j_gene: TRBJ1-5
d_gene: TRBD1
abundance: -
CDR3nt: TGTGCCAGTAGCCGACAGGGGGATCAGCCCCAGCATTTT
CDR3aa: CASSRQGDQPQHF

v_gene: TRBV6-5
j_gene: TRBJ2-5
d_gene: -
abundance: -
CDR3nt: TGTGCCAGCAGCTTCTCCGGGACTGAAGAGACCCAGTACTTC
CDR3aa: CASSFSGTEETQYF

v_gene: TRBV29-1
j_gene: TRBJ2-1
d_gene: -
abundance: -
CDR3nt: TGCAGCGTTGATCTCTCCGGGATGTACAATGAGCAGTTCTTC
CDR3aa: CSVDLSGMYNEQFF

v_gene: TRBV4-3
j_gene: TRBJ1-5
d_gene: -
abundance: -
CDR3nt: TGCGCCAGCAGCCAAGGCGTCAATCAGCCCCAGCATTTT
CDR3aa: CASSQGVNQPQHF

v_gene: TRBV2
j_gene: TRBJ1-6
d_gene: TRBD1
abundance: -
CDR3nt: TGTGCCAGCAGCGCGACAGGGGGCAATGATTCACCCCTCCACTTT
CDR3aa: CASSATGGNDSPLHF

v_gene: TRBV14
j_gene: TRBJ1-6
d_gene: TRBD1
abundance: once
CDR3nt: TGTGCCAGCAGCCAAACGGACAGGGTGGGTCATTCACCCCTCCACTTT
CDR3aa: CASSQTDRVGHSPLHF

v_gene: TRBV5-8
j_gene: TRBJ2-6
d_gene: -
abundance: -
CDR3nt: TGTGCCAGCAGCTTGGTTCGTGGGGCCAACGTCCTGACTTTC
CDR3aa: CASSLVRGANVLTF

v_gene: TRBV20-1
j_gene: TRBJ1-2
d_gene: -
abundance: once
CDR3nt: TGCAGTGCTAGTCGTAAAGTCGTGGCGGATTTCTACTATGGCTACACCTTC
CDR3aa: CSASRKVVADFYYGYTF

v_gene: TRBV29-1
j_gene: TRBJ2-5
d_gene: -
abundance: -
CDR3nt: TGCAGCGTTGTATTTCGCAGGGCGGAGACCCAGTACTTC
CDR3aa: CSVVFRRAETQYF

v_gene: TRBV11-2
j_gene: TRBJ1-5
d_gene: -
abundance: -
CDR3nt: TGTGCCAGCAGCCGAAATCGGTTACAGCCCCAGCATTTT
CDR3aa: CASSRNRLQPQHF

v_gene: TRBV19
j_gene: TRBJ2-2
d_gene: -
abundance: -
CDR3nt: TGTGCCAGCCGGAGGGGCGACACCGGGGAGCTGTTTTTT
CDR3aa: CASRRGDTGELFF

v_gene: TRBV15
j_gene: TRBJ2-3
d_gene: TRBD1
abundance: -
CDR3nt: TGTGCCACCAGCAAGGGGGCAGGTACAGATACGCAGTATTTT
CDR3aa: CATSKGAGTDTQYF

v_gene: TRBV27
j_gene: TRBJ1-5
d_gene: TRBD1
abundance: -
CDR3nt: TGTGCCAGCAGTTTATCAGCAGGGGGCAGTCAGCCCCAGCATTTT
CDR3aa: CASSLSAGGSQPQHF

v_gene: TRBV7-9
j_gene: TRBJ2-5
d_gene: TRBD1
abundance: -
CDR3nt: TGTGCCAGCAGCGGGGGACAGTACCAAGAGACCCAGTACTTC
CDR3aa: CASSGGQYQETQYF

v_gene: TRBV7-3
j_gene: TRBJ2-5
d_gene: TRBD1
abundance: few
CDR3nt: TGTGCCAGCAGCTTAGCAGGGGGCTCCGCGGAGACCCAGTACTTC
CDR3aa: CASSLAGGSAETQYF

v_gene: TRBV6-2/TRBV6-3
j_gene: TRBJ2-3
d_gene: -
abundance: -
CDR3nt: TGTGCCAGCAGTAGGGCCAGCGGACGCACAGATACGCAGTATTTT
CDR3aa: CASSRASGRTDTQYF

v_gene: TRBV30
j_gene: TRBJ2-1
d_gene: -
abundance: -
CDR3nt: TGTGCCTGGTTGCACAGACTAACCTACAATGAGCAGTTCTTC
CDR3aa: CAWLHRLTYNEQFF

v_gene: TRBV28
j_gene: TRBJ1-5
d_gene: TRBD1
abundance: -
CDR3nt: TGTGCCAGCAGCTACCCGGGACAGCCTGCTGGGGGGCCCCAGCATTTT
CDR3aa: CASSYPGQPAGGPQHF

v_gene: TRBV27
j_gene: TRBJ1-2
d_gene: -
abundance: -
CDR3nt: TGTGCCAGTCGACCGGGACAAGAAAACGACGGCTACACCTTC
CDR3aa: CASRPGQENDGYTF

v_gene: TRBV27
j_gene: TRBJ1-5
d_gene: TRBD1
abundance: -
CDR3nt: TGTGCCAGCAGTTCCCGACAGGGACTGAGCAATCAGCCCCAGCATTTT
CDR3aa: CASSSRQGLSNQPQHF